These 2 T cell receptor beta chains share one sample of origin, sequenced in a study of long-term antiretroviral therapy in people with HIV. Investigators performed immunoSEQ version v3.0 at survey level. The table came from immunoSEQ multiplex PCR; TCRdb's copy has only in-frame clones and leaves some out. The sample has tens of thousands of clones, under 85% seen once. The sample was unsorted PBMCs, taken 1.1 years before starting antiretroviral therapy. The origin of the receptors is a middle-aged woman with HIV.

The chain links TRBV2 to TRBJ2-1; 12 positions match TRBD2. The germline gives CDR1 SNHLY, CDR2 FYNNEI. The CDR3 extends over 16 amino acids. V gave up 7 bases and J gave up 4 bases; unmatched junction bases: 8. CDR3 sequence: CASIPTSGSLYNEQFF. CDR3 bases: TGTGCCAGCATTCCGACTAGCGGGAGTTTATACAATGAGCAGTTCTTC.

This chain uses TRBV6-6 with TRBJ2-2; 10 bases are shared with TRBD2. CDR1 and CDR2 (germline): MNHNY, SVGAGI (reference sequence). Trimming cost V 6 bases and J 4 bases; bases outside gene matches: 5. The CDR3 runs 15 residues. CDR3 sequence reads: CASSPTSGATGELFF. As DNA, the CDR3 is TGTGCCAGCAGCCCAACTAGCGGGGCCACCGGGGAGCTGTTTTTT.